Listed below are T cell receptor beta chains from one sample, sequenced in a study of T cells in localized non-small cell lung cancer. The table came from immunoSEQ multiplex PCR; TCRdb's copy has only in-frame clones and leaves some out. The sample lists thousands of clones, about 26% occurring once. The source material was normal lung tissue next to the tumor, sampled before any cancer treatment. Receptors were obtained from a male donor at least 60 years old with stage II lung adenocarcinoma. The CDR3 runs from the conserved cysteine through the conserved F or W. A D gene is named only where the DNA matches it firmly. Clone size is given for some rows only: seen once, a few or many times, or a class if the clone is expanded.

clone size	J gene	V gene	D gene	CDR3 protein
few	TRBJ2-5	TRBV9	TRBD2	CASSVGGGTRGETQYF
.	TRBJ2-2	TRBV14	TRBD2	CASSPLAGTGELFF
few	TRBJ1-4	TRBV11-3	.	CASSPPGRAGGNEKLFF
.	TRBJ2-5	TRBV18	TRBD2	CASSQDSGRAWVETQYF
few	TRBJ2-1	TRBV11-3	TRBD2	CASSAPGLAAMGNEQFF
once	TRBJ2-1	TRBV19	TRBD2	CASARLAGSYNEQFF
.	TRBJ2-7	TRBV6-8	TRBD2	CASSYRDYPYEQYF
.	TRBJ2-3	TRBV5-1	.	CASSPSPLGAQDTQYF
.	TRBJ2-1	TRBV9	.	CASSVDPRGQNNEQFF
.	TRBJ2-3	TRBV19	.	CASSIDLSTDTQYF
few	TRBJ2-4	TRBV28	TRBD2	CASSGVAGGKNIQYF
.	TRBJ1-5	TRBV9	TRBD1	CASRVRGANQPQHF
few	TRBJ1-5	TRBV6-8	.	CASSLFGEGVSNQPQHF
.	TRBJ2-1	TRBV28	TRBD1	CASSLSTGGSIYNEQFF
.	TRBJ2-3	TRBV6-8	.	CASSSLTAQYTADTQYF
few	TRBJ1-1	TRBV11-3	.	CASSRTAGNTEAFF
few	TRBJ2-7	TRBV6-8	.	CASSSRAYEQYF
few	TRBJ1-5	TRBV12-5	.	CASSDKSMSQHF
medium-sized	TRBJ2-4	TRBV11-3	.	CASSLVPGENIQYF
.	TRBJ2-5	TRBV11-3	TRBD2	CASSLTSGGQETQYF
.	TRBJ2-1	TRBV29-1	.	CSAPVGSYNEQFF
.	TRBJ2-7	TRBV16	TRBD1	CASSRDRGHEQYF
few	TRBJ2-2	TRBV5-1	TRBD1	CASRDREDTGELFF
few	TRBJ1-2	TRBV6-8	.	CASKREGGGNGYTF
.	TRBJ1-3	TRBV11-3	.	CASSSPSSGNTIYF
.	TRBJ2-1	TRBV7-5	.	CASSSSVSSYNEQFF
.	TRBJ1-2	TRBV28	TRBD1	CASRHRTGNYGYTF
few	TRBJ2-7	TRBV9	.	CASSVEGAGLQNEQYF
medium-sized	TRBJ1-4	TRBV11-3	.	CASSPYQDNREKLFF
.	TRBJ2-7	TRBV6-8	TRBD2	CASSYRLAEPYEQYF
.	TRBJ1-4	TRBV30	TRBD1	CAWGEGAPNEKLFF
few	TRBJ2-2	TRBV6-8	TRBD1	CASRGTGIDTGELFF
.	TRBJ2-3	TRBV9	.	CASSGRFSGLDTQYF
.	TRBJ2-3	TRBV10-1	.	CASSKGGTDTQYF